This T cell receptor (beta chain) appears in the sequencing data of a study of response to subunit inactivated influenza vaccine (dated by TCRdb to about 2018). General notes on the study: Deep quantitative profiling of the T cell receptor repertoire was used in the study to follow responses to a trivalent subunit inactivated influenza vaccine. Findings and caveats that apply to the study as a whole: According to the authors, only a limited number of new T cells may be recruited by each seasonal influenza vaccination.

The CDR3, from cysteine to phenylalanine, totals 16 residues. Here the CDR3 DNA is all that survives: 48 bases in frame from base 1. The germline V gene (reference sequence) supplies CDR1 LNHNV and CDR2 YYDKDF. From V the trimming removes 3 bases and from J it removes 7 bases, while the gene matches leave 6 bases of the junction unaccounted for. This clonotype was detected only a few times. Its antigen remains unidentified. Base qualities were left out, and no much larger clone turns up one base away. To prepare the library, RT-PCR was applied. The run used an Illumina HiSeq 2500. TCRdb ran its own pipeline on the public reads, namely fastp trimming at Q25 and MiXCR clone calling, and kept in-frame beta chains. Rows are unified per CDR3 protein, each entry keeping the most common DNA and genes. Within this sample are hundreds of thousands of distinct CDR3 sequences, with around 8% of them counted one time only. The top ten clones comprise 10% to 15% of the sample.

The chain couples TRBV15 to TRBJ2-2; 12 of the junction bases match TRBD2. The clonotype was recovered from a man aged 50 to 69 who received an inactivated influenza vaccine. Donor details come from another sample of the same person, matched by shared clones. Sequencing was performed on PBMCs from blood, taken around 2 years after vaccination. The CDR3: CATSRLAGGPVGELFF. The DNA sequence follows: TGTGCCACCAGCAGGCTAGCGGGAGGGCCGGTCGGGGAGCTGTTTTTT. Supplemented by the reference TRBV15 and TRBJ2-2 proteins around the CDR3, the complete variable domain is DAMVIQNPRYQVTQFGKPVTLSCSQTLNHNVMYWYQQKSSQAPKLLFHYYDKDFNNEADTPDNFQSRRPNTSFCFLDIRSPGLGDTAMYLCATSRLAGGPVGELFFGEGSRLTVL.